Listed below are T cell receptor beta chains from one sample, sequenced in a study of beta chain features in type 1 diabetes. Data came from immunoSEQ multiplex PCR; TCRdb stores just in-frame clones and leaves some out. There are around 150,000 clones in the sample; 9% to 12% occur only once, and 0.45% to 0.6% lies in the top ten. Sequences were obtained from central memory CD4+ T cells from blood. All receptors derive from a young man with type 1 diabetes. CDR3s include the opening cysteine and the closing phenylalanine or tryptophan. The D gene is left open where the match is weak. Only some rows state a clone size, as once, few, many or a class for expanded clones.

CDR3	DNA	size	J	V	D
CASSENQGFSTDTQYF	TGTGCCAGCTCGGAAAATCAGGGGTTCAGCACAGATACGCAGTATTTT	NA	TRBJ2-3	TRBV18	NA
CASSPQGTGNTEAFF	TGTGCCAGCTCACCACAAGGGACAGGGAACACTGAAGCTTTCTTT	few	TRBJ1-1	TRBV18	TRBD1
CASSQWTGVEETQYF	TGTGCCAGCAGCCAGTGGACAGGGGTGGAAGAGACCCAGTACTTC	NA	TRBJ2-5	TRBV7-9	TRBD1
CSVGTGGGRETQYF	TGCAGCGTCGGAACAGGGGGCGGAAGAGAGACCCAGTACTTC	few	TRBJ2-5	TRBV29-1	TRBD1
CASSLRGGANVLTF	TGTGCCAGCAGTCTTCGAGGGGGGGCCAACGTCCTGACTTTC	few	TRBJ2-6	TRBV28	NA
CASSFTGEVTDTQYF	TGCGCCAGCAGCTTTACAGGGGAGGTCACAGATACGCAGTATTTT	NA	TRBJ2-3	TRBV5-1	NA
CASSVVAGGETQYF	TGTGCCAGCAGCGTAGTAGCGGGGGGGGAGACCCAGTACTTC	NA	TRBJ2-5	TRBV9	TRBD2
CASSLLEANTEAFF	TGTGCCAGCAGCTTATTGGAGGCGAACACTGAAGCTTTCTTT	NA	TRBJ1-1	TRBV7-3	NA
CASSSSFGGGGTDTQYF	TGTGCCAGCAGTTCCTCCTTCGGCGGGGGTGGAACAGATACGCAGTATTTT	NA	TRBJ2-3	TRBV27	TRBD2
CASSLGASGRAALETQYF	TGTGCCAGCAGCTTAGGGGCTAGCGGGAGGGCCGCTTTAGAGACCCAGTACTTC	NA	TRBJ2-5	TRBV13	TRBD2
CASTPGGYYGYTF	TGTGCCAGCACCCCAGGGGGATACTATGGCTACACCTTC	NA	TRBJ1-2	TRBV28	TRBD1
CASSFAGSGELFF	TGTGCCAGCAGCTTCGCGGGATCCGGGGAGCTGTTTTTT	few	TRBJ2-2	TRBV5-4	NA
CASSQPNGNTIYF	TGCGCCAGCAGCCAACCTAATGGAAACACCATATATTTT	NA	TRBJ1-3	TRBV4-3	NA
CASSLETAGEAREQYF	TGTGCCAGCAGCTTAGAGACGGCAGGGGAAGCCCGCGAGCAGTACTTC	NA	TRBJ2-7	TRBV7-9	NA
CASSPRQFSGANVLTF	TGTGCCAGCAGCCCCCGACAGTTTTCCGGGGCCAACGTCCTGACTTTC	NA	TRBJ2-6	TRBV11-3	NA
CASLPQTDTEAFF	TGTGCCAGTCTACCCCAAACGGACACTGAAGCTTTCTTT	NA	TRBJ1-1	TRBV25-1	NA